Shown below are 26 T cell receptor beta chains from a single sample sequenced in a study of blood T cell repertoires in COVID-19. Some clones are missing from TCRdb's copy, which holds only in-frame ones; the method was immunoSEQ multiplex PCR. The table records a few hundred thousand clones, about 90% of them present only once. Specimen: PBMCs or T cells enriched from blood (not recorded which). Source of these receptors: a woman in her twenties or thirties who had recovered from COVID-19.

This clone was counted only a few times. The rearrangement links TRBV4-1 to TRBJ2-1, with 9 bases fitting TRBD2. V was pared by 0 bases and J by 4 bases, with 7 bases of the junction left unmatched. The CDR3 spans 17 residues. CDR1 and CDR2 from the germline V gene are MGHRA and YSYEKL. The CDR3 region has the DNA TGCGCCAGCAGCCAAGAATTGGGACTAGCTTTTTACAATGAGCAGTTCTTC. The encoded protein is CASSQELGLAFYNEQFF.

V is TRBV9 and J is TRBJ2-1; 7 bases align to TRBD2. This CDR3 comprises 15 residues. Germline values: CDR1 SGDLS, CDR2 YYNGEE. Germline trimming cut 7 bases from V and 0 bases from J; bases unmatched to any gene: 7. CDR3 loop: CASSPRDYSYNEQFF. The CDR3 DNA is TGTGCCAGCTCCCCAAGGGACTACTCCTACAATGAGCAGTTCTTC.

The chain is built from TRBV7-9 and TRBJ2-1; TRBD2 might be the D (5 bases). Between the trimmed V and J ends, which lost 11 bases and 0 bases, there was a span of 20 bases. Germline V gene lookup returns CDR1 SEHNR and CDR2 FQNEAQ (reference sequence). The CDR3 length is 16 residues. The CDR3 nucleotides are TGTGCCGTTCTAACTGGGTGGGGAGACTCCTACAATGAGCAGTTCTTC. Its translation: CAVLTGWGDSYNEQFF.

The chain links TRBV19 to TRBJ2-3; 7 bases agree with TRBD1. Germline trimming cut 7 bases from V and 1 base from J; bases unmatched to any gene: 8. CDR1 and CDR2 from the germline V gene are LNHDA and SQIVND (reference sequence). This CDR3 contains 15 residues. The CDR3: CASTNKGAGTDTQYF. For the CDR3, the DNA is TGTGCCAGTACCAATAAGGGGGCGGGCACAGATACGCAGTATTTT.

This clone has a single count. The chain is built from TRBV5-5 and TRBJ1-5, with 11 bases identical to TRBD1. V dropped 3 bases and J dropped 6; count of bases not matched to a gene: 8. Per germline, CDR1 SGHKS and CDR2 YYEKEE (reference sequence). The CDR3 loop spans 16 amino acids. The CDR3 here is CASSSGTGGRSQPQHF. The CDR3 DNA follows: TGTGCCAGCAGCTCCGGGACAGGGGGAAGGAGTCAGCCCCAGCATTTT.

This clone was seen just once. This chain joins TRBV7-2 and TRBJ2-2; 10 nucleotides align to TRBD2. From germline, CDR1 is SGHTA and CDR2 FQGNSA. Losses at the gene ends were 5 bases for V and 6 bases for J; bases not matched to a gene: 3. There are 14 residues in the CDR3. This CDR3 is CASSPGLASGELFF. Written as DNA, the CDR3 is TGTGCCAGCAGCCCGGGACTAGCGTCCGGGGAGCTGTTTTTT.

This chain uses TRBV18 with TRBJ1-6; no reliable D call. Germline CDR1 KGHSH, CDR2 LQKENI. The CDR3 length is 16 residues. Trimming stripped 3 bases from V and 7 bases from J, with 16 bases between. DNA for the CDR3: TGTGCCAGCTCACCTACGGGAGGCGGTGGAAATTCACCCCTCCACTTT. Translation gives CASSPTGGGGNSPLHF.

The rearrangement links TRBV9 to TRBJ1-4, with D maybe TRBD1 (5 bases). The ends were cut back, 3 bases at V and 5 bases at J, with 8 bases in the middle. Germline V gene lookup returns CDR1 SGDLS and CDR2 YYNGEE. The CDR3 is made up of 13 amino acids. The CDR3 loop reads CASSAGLNEKLFF. Here the CDR3 DNA reads TGTGCCAGCAGCGCAGGGCTCAATGAAAAACTGTTTTTT. Using reference TRBV9 and TRBJ1-4 for the parts outside the CDR3, the full variable domain is DSGVTQTPKHLITATGQRVTLRCSPRSGDLSVYWYQQSLDQGLQFLIQYYNGEERAKGNILERFSAQQFPDLHSELNLSSLELGDSALYFCASSAGLNEKLFFGSGTQLSVL.

This chain links TRBV18 with TRBJ1-6; 12 nucleotides align to TRBD1. The CDR3 has 17 amino acids. Germline-derived CDR1 and CDR2 are KGHSH and LQKENI. With V trimmed by 5 bases and J by 4 bases, 6 bases remained unmatched. CDR3 region: CASSGTGGAYYNSPLHF. DNA for the CDR3: TGTGCCAGCTCAGGGACAGGGGGCGCGTATTATAATTCACCCCTCCACTTT.

This chain joins TRBV6-5 and TRBJ1-1; TRBD1 might be the D (6 bases). The CDR3 is 13 residues long. CDR1 is MNHEY and CDR2 is SVGAGI in the germline V gene. The V gene lost 7 bases and the J gene lost 5 bases, with 14 bases spanning the gap. The CDR3: CASTLGQGTEAFF. In DNA form, the CDR3 reads TGTGCCAGCACCCTCGGGCAGGGGACTGAAGCTTTCTTT.

Many counts were recorded for this clone. The chain is built from TRBV7-9 and TRBJ1-1; TRBD1 matches 7 bases. The germline gives CDR1 SEHNR, CDR2 FQNEAQ (reference sequence). The CDR3 covers 15 residues. V dropped 2 bases and J dropped 1; count of bases not matched to a gene: 4. The CDR3 reads CASSLTPGGNTEAFF. The CDR3 nucleotides are TGTGCCAGCAGCTTAACGCCAGGGGGGAACACTGAAGCTTTCTTT. Using reference TRBV7-9 and TRBJ1-1 for the parts outside the CDR3, the full variable domain is DTGVSQNPRHKITKRGQNVTFRCDPISEHNRLYWYRQTLGQGPEFLTYFQNEAQLEKSRLLSDRFSAERPKGSFSTLEIQRTEQGDSAMYLCASSLTPGGNTEAFFGQGTRLTVV.

The J gene is TRBJ1-5, the V gene TRBV3-1 (or the pseudogene TRBV3-2); no firm D call. Trimming cost V 1 base and J 0 bases, with 13 bases left between them. This CDR3 has 17 residues. From germline, CDR1 is LGHDT and CDR2 YNNKEL (reference sequence). The CDR3 loop reads CASSQGGRTFSNQPQHF. CDR3 bases: TGTGCCAGCAGCCAAGGAGGGCGGACTTTTAGCAATCAGCCCCAGCATTTT.

The J gene is TRBJ2-1, the V gene TRBV7-2, with 8 nucleotides matching TRBD2. This CDR3 contains 17 residues. Germline V gives CDR1 SGHTA, CDR2 FQGNSA. With V trimmed by 3 bases and J by 5 bases, 12 bases remained unmatched. The CDR3 reads CASSLGTSAKEHNEQFF. The CDR3 DNA reads TGTGCCAGCAGCTTGGGGACTAGTGCTAAAGAGCACAATGAGCAGTTCTTC.

The chain links TRBV5-1 to TRBJ2-1; 7 nucleotides line up with TRBD1. The CDR3 runs to 13 residues. V shed 4 bases and J 7 bases; nucleotides not matched to a gene: 5. Per germline, CDR1 SGHRS and CDR2 YFSETQ. CDR3 region: CASSSPGGNEQFF. The CDR3 DNA reads as TGCGCCAGCAGCAGTCCAGGGGGAAATGAGCAGTTCTTC.

The chain links TRBV19 to TRBJ2-7; D is unclear. The length of the CDR3 is 13 residues. Germline-derived CDR1 and CDR2 are LNHDA and SQIVND (reference sequence). V was pared by 5 bases and J by 1 base, with 9 bases between. The CDR3 nucleotides read TGTGCCAGTAGTTCAACAGTATCCTACGAGCAGTACTTC. It codes for CASSSTVSYEQYF.

The chain is built from TRBV2 and TRBJ1-1; the D is unclear. V was trimmed by 4 bases and J by 5 bases, leaving 14 bases between them. The CDR3 spans 14 residues. Germline CDR1 is SNHLY and CDR2 is FYNNEI. The CDR3 sequence is CASSGQSALTEAFF. DNA of the CDR3: TGTGCCAGCAGTGGACAATCAGCTTTGACTGAAGCTTTCTTT. The whole variable domain, filled in from reference TRBV2 and TRBJ1-1, reads EPEVTQTPSHQVTQMGQEVILRCVPISNHLYFYWYRQILGQKVEFLVSFYNNEISEKSEIFDDQFSVERPDGSNFTLKIRSTKLEDSAMYFCASSGQSALTEAFFGQGTRLTVV.

J is TRBJ1-1 and V is TRBV28; D ambiguous. The V gene lost 8 bases and the J gene lost 0 bases, with 13 bases spanning the gap. The length of the CDR3 is 14 residues. Per the germline V gene, CDR1 is MDHEN and CDR2 is SYDVKM. The CDR3 DNA is TGTGCCAGCCGTGAGGGCCCACTGAACACTGAAGCTTTCTTT. Protein product: CASREGPLNTEAFF.

J is TRBJ2-5 and V is TRBV30; 7 positions match TRBD2. The V gene's germline CDR1 is GTSNPN and CDR2 SVGIG (reference sequence). V lost 4 bases, J lost 4 bases, and 6 bases stayed unmatched. CDR3 length equals 13 residues. CDR3 bases: TGTGCCTGGATACCCCGGGGGGTAGAGACCCAGTACTTC. Translation: CAWIPRGVETQYF.

The chain links TRBV18 to TRBJ2-1, with 11 bases lining up with TRBD2. The CDR3 is made up of 16 amino acids. The V and J ends lost 2 bases and 6 bases, in that order; junction bases with no gene match: 6. Germline CDR1 KGHSH, CDR2 LQKENI. In nucleotides, the CDR3 is TGTGCCAGCTCACCAAGAGCCCTAGCGGGGGGCAATGAGCAGTTCTTC. Amino acid sequence: CASSPRALAGGNEQFF.

V is TRBV4-2 and J is TRBJ2-1, with 8 bases that match TRBD2. J gave up 0 bases and V 1 base, and 5 bases lay outside the gene matches. The CDR3 length is 17 residues. Germline CDR1 reads LGHNA; CDR2 reads YNFKEQ. CDR3 DNA sequence: TGTGCCAGCAGCCAAGGGATCGGGACTAGCTCCTACAATGAGCAGTTCTTC. It specifies CASSQGIGTSSYNEQFF.

This clone was seen only once. DNA of the CDR3: TGCGCCAGCAGCTTGGAGGCAGGGGAAGAGACCCAGTACTTC. This gives the protein CASSLEAGEETQYF. The chain employs TRBV5-1 and TRBJ2-5; TRBD1 is a possible D gene (6 bases). Germline CDR1 and CDR2: SGHRS and YFSETQ. Between the trimmed V and J ends, which lost 0 bases and 3 bases, there was a span of 9 bases. The CDR3 length is 14 residues. Full variable domain (remainder filled in from reference TRBV5-1 and TRBJ2-5): KAGVTQTPRYLIKTRGQQVTLSCSPISGHRSVSWYQQTPGQGLQFLFEYFSETQRNKGNFPGRFSGRQFSNSRSEMNVSTLELGDSALYLCASSLEAGEETQYFGPGTRLLVL.

The V gene is TRBV4-2, the J gene TRBJ2-7; TRBD2 matches 14 bases. CDR3 length: 17 amino acids. Per the germline V gene, CDR1 is LGHNA and CDR2 is YNFKEQ. V gave up 1 base and J gave up 5 bases; unmatched junction bases: 7. The CDR3 DNA follows: TGTGCCAGCAGCCAAGTACTGGGGACTAGCGGGAGCCACGAGCAGTACTTC. The encoded protein is CASSQVLGTSGSHEQYF.

The chain has TRBV19 and TRBJ2-2, with 9 bases aligning to TRBD2. This CDR3 has 16 residues. The germline V gene encodes CDR1 LNHDA and CDR2 SQIVND (reference sequence). The trim removed 4 bases at V and 4 bases at J, leaving 7 bases unmatched. CDR3 residues: CASSKVAGELTGELFF. CDR3 DNA sequence: TGTGCCAGTAGTAAGGTAGCGGGAGAACTCACCGGGGAGCTGTTTTTT.

The chain has TRBV9 and TRBJ2-2; D ambiguous. The CDR3 is made up of 14 amino acids. Germline CDR1 SGDLS, CDR2 YYNGEE. The V and J ends lost 4 bases and 5 bases respectively, with 12 bases between them. The CDR3 region is CASSSPWPTGELFF. The DNA for the CDR3 is TGTGCCAGCAGCTCCCCCTGGCCAACCGGGGAGCTGTTTTTT.

The chain recombines TRBV19 with TRBJ1-1, with TRBD1 identical over 9 bases. J gave up 5 bases and V 5 bases, and 9 bases lay outside the gene matches. The germline gives CDR1 LNHDA, CDR2 SQIVND (reference sequence). There are 15 residues in the CDR3. The CDR3, as DNA: TGTGCCAGTAGTTCGACAGGGGGAGTAGGGACTGAAGCTTTCTTT. Translated, it gives CASSSTGGVGTEAFF.

This clone has only a few counts. This chain connects TRBV3-1 (or the pseudogene TRBV3-2) to TRBJ2-3; 9 bases align to TRBD2. The V gene's germline CDR1 is LGHDT and CDR2 YNNKEL (reference sequence). The CDR3 is 19 residues long. V lost 0 bases, J lost 2 bases, and 12 bases stayed unmatched. CDR3 protein: CASSQDLGSGGKITDTQYF. In DNA, the CDR3 is TGTGCCAGCAGCCAAGATCTCGGGAGCGGGGGGAAAATCACAGATACGCAGTATTTT.